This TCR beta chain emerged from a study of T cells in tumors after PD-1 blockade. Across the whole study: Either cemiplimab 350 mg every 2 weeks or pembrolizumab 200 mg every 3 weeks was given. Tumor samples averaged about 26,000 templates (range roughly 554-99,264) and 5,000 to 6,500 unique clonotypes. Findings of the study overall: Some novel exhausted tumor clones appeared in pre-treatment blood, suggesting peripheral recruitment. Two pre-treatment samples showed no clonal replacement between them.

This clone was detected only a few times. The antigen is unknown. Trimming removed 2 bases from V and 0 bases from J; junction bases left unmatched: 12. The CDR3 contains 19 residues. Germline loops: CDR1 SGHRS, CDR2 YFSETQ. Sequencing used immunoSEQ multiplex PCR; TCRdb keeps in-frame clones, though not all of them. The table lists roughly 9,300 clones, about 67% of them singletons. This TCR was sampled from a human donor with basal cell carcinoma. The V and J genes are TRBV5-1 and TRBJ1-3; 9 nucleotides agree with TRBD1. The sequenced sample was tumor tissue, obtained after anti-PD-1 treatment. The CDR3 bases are TGCGCCAGCAGCTTATCCCTACAGGGGGCCCTCTTCTCTGGAAACACCATATATTTT. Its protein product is CASSLSLQGALFSGNTIYF.